This T cell receptor (beta chain) stems from a study of blood T cell repertoires in COVID-19. Overall study context: Samples representing acute and convalescent COVID-19 were sourced from the United States, Italy and Spain. PBMCs, B-cell-depleted T cells, or T cells were the source of the cDNA or gDNA that made up the material.

From germline, CDR1 is PRHDT and CDR2 FYEKMQ (reference sequence). Trimming took 1 base from V and 4 from J, leaving 13 bases between them. The CDR3 is 15 residues long. Method: immunoSEQ multiplex PCR; TCRdb's copy keeps in-frame clones and lacks some. The sample lists around 100,000 clones, over 80% occurring once. V gene TRBV13 combines with J gene TRBJ1-2, with D tentatively TRBD1 (6 bases). Sequencing used peripheral blood. The receptor was derived from a man at least 80 years old with acute or convalescent COVID-19. CDR3 region: CASSLDGGKGYGYTF. In DNA, the CDR3 is TGTGCCAGCAGCTTAGATGGGGGCAAGGGCTATGGCTACACCTTC.